This TCR beta chain came from a study of blood T cell repertoires in COVID-19. The table came from immunoSEQ multiplex PCR; TCRdb's copy has only in-frame clones and leaves some out. The sample has some 40,000 clones; about 80% are singletons. Germline V gene data show CDR1 as MNHEY and CDR2 as SVGEGT. V was pared by 5 bases and J by 1 base, with 6 bases of the junction left unmatched. CDR3 size: 16 residues. Material: peripheral blood. This sequence joins TRBV6-2 or TRBV6-3 and TRBJ1-5; 9 positions match TRBD1. The TCR sequence derives from a man between 65 and 80 years old with acute or convalescent COVID-19. CDR3 nucleotide sequence: TGTGCCAGCAGTCCAAAGGACAGGGGAAGCAATCAGCCCCAGCATTTT. Residues: CASSPKDRGSNQPQHF.